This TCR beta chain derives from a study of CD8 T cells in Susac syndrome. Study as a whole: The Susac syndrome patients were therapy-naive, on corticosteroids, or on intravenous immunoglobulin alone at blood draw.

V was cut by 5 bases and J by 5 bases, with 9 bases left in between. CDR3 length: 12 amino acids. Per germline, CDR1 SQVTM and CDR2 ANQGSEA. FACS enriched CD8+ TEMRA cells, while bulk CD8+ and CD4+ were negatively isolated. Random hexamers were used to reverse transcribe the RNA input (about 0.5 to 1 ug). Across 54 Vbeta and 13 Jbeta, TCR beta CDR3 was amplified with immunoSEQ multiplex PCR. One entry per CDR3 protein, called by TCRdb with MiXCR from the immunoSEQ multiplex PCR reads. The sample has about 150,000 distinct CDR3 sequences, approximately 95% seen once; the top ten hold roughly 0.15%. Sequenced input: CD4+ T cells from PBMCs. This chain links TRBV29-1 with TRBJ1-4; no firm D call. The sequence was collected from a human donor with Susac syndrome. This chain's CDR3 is CSVRRGNEKLFF. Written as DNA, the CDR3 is TGCAGCGTTCGACGGGGAAATGAAAAACTGTTTTTT. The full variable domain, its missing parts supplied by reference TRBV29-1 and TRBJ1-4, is SAVISQKPSRDICQRGTSLTIQCQVDSQVTMMFWYRQQPGQSLTLIATANQGSEATYESGFVIDKFPISRPNLTFSTLTVSNMSPEDSSIYLCSVRRGNEKLFFGSGTQLSVL.